This T cell receptor beta chain was obtained from a study of T-cell reconstitution after alpha-beta-depleted transplantation in children. Study outcomes and limitations: Surviving recipient T cells and thymic progenitors produced the high day-60 TCRbeta diversity seen in some patients. Alpha-beta T cells about two months after transplant reportedly derived from several hundred expanded graft clones. T-cell numbers and diversity one year post-transplant derived largely from freshly generated T cells.

CDR3 length: 14 residues. Per the germline V gene, CDR1 is MDHEN and CDR2 is SYDVKM. Trimming pared 7 bases from V and 1 base from J, leaving 13 bases between. The library targeted TCRbeta and was prepared with unique molecular identifiers. TCRdb redid the calling of the PCR reads with MiXCR, one entry per CDR3 protein. The data show around 190,000 distinct CDR3 sequences, under 8.5% seen once. This clonotype was seen many times. Antigen: not known. The sequencing here drew on PBMCs, taken before TCRalphabeta/CD19-depleted stem cell transplant. The receptor comes from a boy aged 2 to 10 with acute lymphoblastic leukemia, due to receive a stem cell transplant. The V gene is TRBV28, the J gene TRBJ2-5; a weak D match, TRBD2 (6 bases). CDR3 nucleotide sequence: TGTGCCAGCACCCCGGGAGACAGCCAAGAGACCCAGTACTTC. This encodes CASTPGDSQETQYF. Drawing the rest from reference TRBV28 and TRBJ2-5, the complete variable domain is DVKVTQSSRYLVKRTGEKVFLECVQDMDHENMFWYRQDPGLGLRLIYFSYDVKMKEKGDIPEGYSVSREKKERFSLILESASTNQTSMYLCASTPGDSQETQYFGPGTRLLVL.